A single sample gave rise to the 2 T cell receptor beta chains below, sequenced in a study of blood T cell repertoires in COVID-19. Some clones are missing from TCRdb's copy, which holds only in-frame ones; the method was immunoSEQ multiplex PCR. This sample carries some 68,000 clones, 75% to 95% of them seen once, and the ten largest clones take 6% to 7.5%. The sample was peripheral blood. All receptors derive from a man aged 35 to 55 with COVID-19, enrolled during active disease.

This clone was seen once. The rearrangement uses TRBV7-9 and TRBJ2-2, with D uncertain. The CDR3 runs 14 residues. Germline V lookup: CDR1 SEHNR, CDR2 FQNEAQ (reference sequence). V dropped 3 bases and J dropped 1 base, with 6 bases sitting between them. CDR3 in amino acids: CASSLSWNTGELFF. CDR3 nucleotide sequence: TGTGCCAGCAGCTTGAGCTGGAACACCGGGGAGCTGTTTTTT.

V and J are TRBV11-2 and TRBJ2-5; 15 bases are shared with TRBD2. The CDR3 is 17 residues long. CDR1 is SGHAT and CDR2 is FQNNGV in the germline V gene. V shed 5 bases, J shed 4 bases, and the junction held 8 bases outside the gene matches. The CDR3 region has the DNA TGTGCCAGCAGCCCCGCAGGACTAGCGGGGGGGAGAGAGACCCAGTACTTC. Translation gives CASSPAGLAGGRETQYF.